The next 5 T cell receptor beta chains were all read from a single sample in a study of early T cells in non-severe SARS-CoV-2 infection. TCRdb re-called the 5' RACE reads through MiXCR, storing one row per CDR3 protein. Among some 40,000 distinct CDR3 sequences listed, 4.6% were seen once. The sequenced material came from whole blood. All receptors come from an adult who was a healthcare worker with PCR-confirmed SARS-CoV-2 infection or an uninfected control (not recorded which).

This clonotype has ten or more counts. The chain carries TRBV5-4 and TRBJ2-1, with D uncertain. The CDR3 runs to 14 residues. The V end was cut by 4 bases, the J end by 5 bases, with 13 bases between. From germline, CDR1 is SGHNT and CDR2 YYREEE (reference sequence). The CDR3 protein is CASSTRSPNNEQFF. CDR3 bases: TGTGCCAGCAGCACCCGGTCTCCGAACAATGAGCAGTTCTTC.

This clonotype was counted many times. This chain links TRBV18 with TRBJ2-1; D may be TRBD2 (6 bases). V was cut by 3 bases and J by 0 bases, with 12 bases left in between. The CDR3 covers 16 residues. Germline V lookup: CDR1 KGHSH, CDR2 LQKENI. The CDR3 nucleotides are TGTGCCAGCTCACCTCGTGCGGGAAGCTCCTACAATGAGCAGTTCTTC. It is translated as CASSPRAGSSYNEQFF.

This clonotype was observed many times. The rearrangement joins TRBV15 to TRBJ1-2; D is ambiguous. The V end lost 9 bases, the J end lost 0 bases, and 8 bases lay between the germline ends. From germline, CDR1 is LNHNV and CDR2 YYDKDF (reference sequence). The CDR3 is 12 residues long. The CDR3 nucleotides are TGTGCCACATCGAATGCTAACTATGGCTACACCTTC. It is translated as CATSNANYGYTF.

The genes are TRBV9 and TRBJ2-7, with D possibly TRBD2 on 6 matching bases. This CDR3 is 13 amino acids long. V lost 4 bases and J 6 bases, leaving 14 bases between the germline ends. CDR1 SGDLS and CDR2 YYNGEE come from the germline V gene. Here the CDR3 reads CASSPGLIGEQYF. In nucleotides, the CDR3 is TGTGCCAGCAGCCCCGGACTAATTGGCGAGCAGTACTTC.

The sample holds a few counts of this clonotype. The V gene is TRBV5-1, the J gene TRBJ1-2; a weak D match, TRBD1 (6 bases). The germline V gene encodes CDR1 SGHRS and CDR2 YFSETQ. The CDR3 contains 15 residues. The V gene lost 4 bases and the J gene lost 8 bases, with 21 bases spanning the gap. In DNA form, the CDR3 reads TGCGCCAGCAGCGTACACCAGGGGAAAGGCGGAGGCTACACCTTC. Its protein is CASSVHQGKGGGYTF.